The next 11 T cell receptor beta chains were all read from a single sample in a study of blood T cell repertoires in COVID-19. The data were produced by immunoSEQ multiplex PCR, yet TCRdb's version contains in-frame clones alone and is incomplete. The data contain about 160,000 clones, about 90% of them singletons. The sequenced sample consisted of peripheral blood. The receptors originated from a man aged 30 to 39 with COVID-19, enrolled during active disease.

The chain has TRBV5-6 and TRBJ2-7, with 12 positions matching TRBD2. The germline V gene has CDR1 SGHDT and CDR2 YYEEEE. The CDR3 loop spans 13 amino acids. V dropped 4 bases and J dropped 6; count of bases not matched to a gene: 2. The CDR3 coding sequence is TGTGCCAGCAGCCCGGGACTAGCGGGCGAGCAGTACTTC. Its translation is CASSPGLAGEQYF. Full variable domain (rest looked up from reference TRBV5-6 and TRBJ2-7): DAGVTQSPTHLIKTRGQQVTLRCSPKSGHDTVSWYQQALGQGPQFIFQYYEEEERQRGNFPDRFSGHQFPNYSSELNVNALLLGDSALYLCASSPGLAGEQYFGPGTRLTVT.

This clone was seen only a few times. The chain recombines TRBV27 with TRBJ2-1; 7 positions agree with TRBD2. Germline V CDR1 and CDR2: MNHEY, SMNVEV (reference sequence). This CDR3 has 15 amino acids. The V and J ends lost 8 bases and 6 bases, in that order; junction bases with no gene match: 13. CDR3 loop: CASGFVGAGVNEQFF. In DNA form, the CDR3 reads TGTGCCAGCGGGTTCGTTGGGGCGGGAGTCAATGAGCAGTTCTTC.

The chain joins TRBV6-5 to TRBJ2-5; weak D call: TRBD2 (5 bases). The ends were cut back, 3 bases at V and 2 bases at J, with 13 bases in the middle. The CDR3 totals 15 residues. CDR1 and CDR2 from the germline V gene are MNHEY and SVGAGI. Written as DNA, the CDR3 is TGTGCCAGCAGTTATATTCGGGGAGAGCAAGAGACCCAGTACTTC. Translated: CASSYIRGEQETQYF.

The chain employs TRBV19 and TRBJ1-5; maybe TRBD1 (6 bases). With 7 bases removed from V and 4 bases from J, the gap between germline ends came to 23 bases. Looked up from germline, CDR1 is LNHDA and CDR2 is SQIVND (reference sequence). The CDR3 spans 17 residues. The chain's CDR3 is CASIALRGSLFNQPQHF. CDR3 sequence (DNA): TGTGCCAGTATTGCCTTGAGGGGGAGTCTATTTAATCAGCCCCAGCATTTT.

The chain is built from TRBV9 and TRBJ1-2; D is perhaps TRBD1 (5 bases). CDR3 length: 14 residues. CDR1 is SGDLS, CDR2 YYNGEE, per germline. Trimming shortened V by 6 bases and J by 4 bases, and 16 bases separated the two germline ends. CDR3 residues: CASTTGDLLYGYTF. CDR3 sequence (DNA): TGTGCCAGCACTACGGGGGACCTCCTCTATGGCTACACCTTC.

This clone was detected once. V is TRBV27 and J is TRBJ1-5; 8 nucleotides match TRBD1. Per germline, CDR1 MNHEY and CDR2 SMNVEV (reference sequence). V gave up 5 bases and J gave up 6 bases; unmatched junction bases: 6. The CDR3 loop spans 14 amino acids. In DNA, the CDR3 is TGTGCCAGCAGTATTACAGGGGGGGTTCAGCCCCAGCATTTT. Translation: CASSITGGVQPQHF.

V is TRBV19 and J is TRBJ1-5; perhaps TRBD1 as D (6 bases). CDR1 and CDR2 from the germline V gene are LNHDA and SQIVND (reference sequence). The V gene lost 4 bases and the J gene lost 7 bases, with 11 bases spanning the gap. This CDR3 has 13 amino acids. For the CDR3, the DNA is TGTGCCAGTAGTACAGGGGTCGGGCAGCCCCAGCATTTT. Translated, it gives CASSTGVGQPQHF.

The gene calls are TRBV11-3 and TRBJ2-7; 9 bases are a match to TRBD1. Per the germline V gene, CDR1 is SGHNT and CDR2 is YENEEA. The trim removed 6 bases at V and 4 bases at J, leaving 4 bases unmatched. The CDR3 loop spans 13 amino acids. The CDR3 coding sequence is TGTGCCAGCAGTCGACAGGGGGGTTACGAGCAGTACTTC. Translated: CASSRQGGYEQYF.

The V call is TRBV3-1 (or the pseudogene TRBV3-2), the J call TRBJ1-2; TRBD1 is a possible D gene (5 bases). The V gene lost 4 bases and the J gene lost 0 bases, with 18 bases spanning the gap. The CDR3 sequence is 17 residues long. Germline V lookup: CDR1 LGHDT, CDR2 YNNKEL (reference sequence). The CDR3 spells CASSPGLPTASNYGYTF. CDR3 DNA sequence: TGTGCCAGCAGCCCGGGACTGCCGACTGCCTCTAACTATGGCTACACCTTC.

This clone was seen only once. The chain combines TRBV7-3 with TRBJ1-1; no clear D. The CDR3 is 14 residues long. V was shortened by 4 bases and J by 1 base, with 10 bases between the two germline ends. From germline, CDR1 is SGHTA and CDR2 FQGTGA. CDR3 protein: CASSSTRGNTEAFF. CDR3 in DNA: TGTGCCAGCAGCTCCACCCGGGGGAACACTGAAGCTTTCTTT.

The chain has TRBV5-1 and TRBJ1-1, with D possibly TRBD1 on 5 matching bases. V lost 4 bases and J 1 base, leaving 11 bases between the germline ends. CDR1 is SGHRS, CDR2 YFSETQ, per germline. This CDR3 comprises 14 residues. As DNA, the CDR3 is TGCGCCAGCAGCCGGGGGACTGGGAACACTGAAGCTTTCTTT. Protein product: CASSRGTGNTEAFF.